Following are 14 T cell receptor beta chains from one sample sequenced in a study of pediatric ulcerative colitis. Generated by immunoSEQ multiplex PCR, the TCRdb table keeps only in-frame clones and is missing some. The table has 20,000 or so clones, about two thirds seen once. The rectum was sampled with one to two pinch biopsies at colonoscopy. The specimen sequenced was gut tissue. The receptors shown here come from a boy aged 5-17 years with severe ulcerative colitis.

The chain is built from TRBV5-1 and TRBJ2-1, with a tentative D call TRBD2 (5 bases). V was pared by 2 bases and J by 7 bases, with 10 bases between. Germline V lookup: CDR1 SGHRS, CDR2 YFSETQ. This CDR3 comprises 13 residues. CDR3 DNA: TGCGCCAGCAGCTTCGGGGTAGCGAATGAGCAGTTCTTC. Translating it yields CASSFGVANEQFF.

The gene calls are TRBV4-1 and TRBJ2-5; TRBD1 might be the D (6 bases). This CDR3 is 14 amino acids long. V lost 4 bases to trimming and J lost 7 bases, with 16 bases between them. The germline V gene has CDR1 MGHRA and CDR2 YSYEKL. CDR3 sequence (DNA): TGCGCCAGCAGCCTCTGGGGGCCCGGGTCGACCCAGTACTTC. This sequence encodes CASSLWGPGSTQYF.

This clone was detected only once. The J gene is TRBJ1-6, the V gene TRBV5-1; 9 bases are a match to TRBD1. The V gene's germline CDR1 is SGHRS and CDR2 YFSETQ. V was pared by 1 base and J by 10 bases, with 15 bases of the junction left unmatched. This CDR3 contains 18 residues. CDR3 loop: CASSLMDRGRVRNSPLHF. In nucleotides, the CDR3 is TGCGCCAGCAGCTTGATGGACAGGGGCAGGGTCCGGAACTCACCCCTCCACTTT.

This rearrangement joins TRBV7-9 to TRBJ2-2, with TRBD1 as a possible D gene (6 bases). Between the trimmed V and J ends, which lost 5 bases and 6 bases, there was a span of 19 bases. The germline gives CDR1 SEHNR, CDR2 FQNEAQ (reference sequence). This CDR3 comprises 16 residues. The CDR3 bases are TGTGCCAGCAGCCCGATACAGGGCGTCACGTCCGGGGAGCTGTTTTTT. Protein sequence: CASSPIQGVTSGELFF.

This chain connects TRBV28 to TRBJ1-1; D perhaps matches TRBD1 (6 bases). V gave up 4 bases and J gave up 1 base, with 10 bases separating them. CDR1 is MDHEN and CDR2 is SYDVKM in the germline V gene. CDR3 length: 14 residues. The CDR3 loop is CASSSGQRNTEAFF. For the CDR3, the DNA is TGTGCCAGCAGTTCTGGACAGAGGAACACTGAAGCTTTCTTT.

The genes are TRBV7-2 and TRBJ1-6, with TRBD1 identical over 7 bases. The V gene end was trimmed by 5 bases and the J gene end by 10 bases; junction bases not matched to a gene: 11. This CDR3 has 15 residues. CDR1 is SGHTA and CDR2 is FQGNSA in the germline V gene. CDR3 DNA sequence: TGTGCCAGCAGCCGAGGCAGGGGGTCGGTCTCACCCCTCCACTTT. It translates to CASSRGRGSVSPLHF.

The rearrangement links TRBV28 to TRBJ1-2; 7 bases line up with TRBD1. Germline CDR1 is MDHEN and CDR2 is SYDVKM. The junction had 6 bases not matched to a gene; V was cut back by 6 bases and J by 8 bases. The CDR3 length is 12 residues. CDR3 loop: CASRSTGRGYTF. The CDR3 DNA sequence: TGTGCCAGCAGATCGACAGGGCGCGGCTACACCTTC.

CDR3: CASSLGLAEAFF. The DNA of the CDR3 is TGTGCCAGCAGCTTAGGGCTCGCTGAAGCTTTCTTT. The rearrangement uses TRBV7-8 and TRBJ1-1; D is ambiguous. There are 12 residues in the CDR3. CDR1 and CDR2 from the germline V gene are SGHVS and FQNEAQ. Trimming cost V 1 base and J 6 bases, with 6 bases left between them.

There are a few counts of this clone. J is TRBJ1-4 and V is TRBV4-2; no definite D call. Trimming shortened V by 0 bases and J by 6 bases, and 20 bases separated the two germline ends. This CDR3 region has 18 residues. The germline V gene encodes CDR1 LGHNA and CDR2 YNFKEQ. The CDR3 reads CASSQDFGVSTADEKLFF. DNA for the CDR3: TGTGCCAGCAGCCAAGATTTCGGCGTCAGCACAGCGGATGAAAAACTGTTTTTT.

The chain recombines TRBV7-2 with TRBJ2-3, with D perhaps matching TRBD1 or TRBD2 (5 bases each). CDR1 is SGHTA and CDR2 is FQGNSA in the germline V gene. The CDR3 sequence is 18 residues long. V shed 3 bases and J shed 5 bases, with 24 bases lying between them. DNA of the CDR3: TGTGCCAGCAGCTTTTTATCTCCGGGTTCTCGAGGGGAAGATACGCAGTATTTT. This translates into CASSFLSPGSRGEDTQYF.

CDR3 amino acids: CASSAQTSGGEQYF. The CDR3 DNA reads TGTGCCAGCAGCGCCCAGACTAGCGGGGGCGAGCAGTACTTC. V and J are TRBV7-3 and TRBJ2-7; TRBD2 matches at 12 bases. V gave up 5 bases and J gave up 6 bases; unmatched junction bases: 5. CDR1 is SGHTA and CDR2 is FQGTGA in the germline V gene. The CDR3 runs 14 residues.

The chain employs TRBV19 and TRBJ2-3; tentatively, D is TRBD2 (6 bases). Trimming removed 8 bases at V and 1 base at J, with 16 bases between. In germline, CDR1 is LNHDA, CDR2 SQIVND (reference sequence). The CDR3 has 15 amino acids. In nucleotides, the CDR3 is TGTGCCAGTGCGCTTGGCGGGGCTCGCACAGATACGCAGTATTTT. Residues: CASALGGARTDTQYF.

This clone was counted a few times. The chain recombines TRBV21-1 with TRBJ1-2. TRBV21-1 is described as a pseudogene. This CDR3 contains 14 residues. CDR3 sequence (DNA): TGTGCCAGCAGCCTGCCAGGGACGCCCTATGGCTACACCTTC. This gives the protein CASSLPGTPYGYTF.

V is TRBV6-1 and J is TRBJ1-6; 10 bases map to TRBD1. The CDR3 runs 16 residues. In germline, CDR1 is MNHNS, CDR2 SASEGT. Trimming removed 3 bases from V and 10 bases from J; junction bases left unmatched: 9. The DNA for the CDR3 is TGTGCCAGCAGTGAGTTCGTTGGACAGGGGGACTCACCCCTCCACTTT. It translates to CASSEFVGQGDSPLHF.